Listed below are T cell receptor beta chains from one sample, sequenced in a study of blood T cell repertoires in COVID-19. The method was immunoSEQ multiplex PCR; TCRdb's version includes in-frame clones alone and lacks a portion of them. Found here are hundreds of thousands of clones, more than 75% of them singletons; the top ten hold 0.98%. Sequencing used peripheral blood. These receptors all come from a man in his forties with acute or convalescent COVID-19. The CDR3 runs from the conserved cysteine through the conserved F or W. A D gene is named only where the DNA matches it firmly. Some rows have no size entry. The others give once, few or many, or a class for an expanded clone.

cdr3_length | j_call | v_call | clone_size | d_call | cdr3_nt | cdr3_aa
11 | TRBJ1-1 | TRBV19 | . | TRBD1 | TGTGCCAGTATGTGGACAGGTGAAGCTTTCTTT | CASMWTGEAFF
13 | TRBJ1-2 | TRBV7-3 | . | . | TGTGCCAGCAGCTTGGGGCCAAACTATGGCTACACCTTC | CASSLGPNYGYTF
15 | TRBJ2-7 | TRBV4-3 | . | TRBD1 | TGCGCCAGCAGCCAAGACCAGACAGGGGCCTACGAGCAGTACTTC | CASSQDQTGAYEQYF
14 | TRBJ2-5 | TRBV7-9 | . | . | TGTGCCAGCAGCGGAGGGACAGCCCAAGAGACCCAGTACTTC | CASSGGTAQETQYF
14 | TRBJ1-5 | TRBV2 | . | . | TGTGCCAGCAGTCCGGGGGAGGGCAAACAGCCCCAGCATTTT | CASSPGEGKQPQHF
15 | TRBJ1-5 | TRBV4-2 | few | . | TGTGCCAGCAGCCAAGGGCAGAATAGCAATCAGCCCCAGCATTTT | CASSQGQNSNQPQHF
16 | TRBJ1-1 | TRBV7-8 | . | . | TGTGCCAGCAGCCAGCTGCCGGGGAGTTCATATAGTGAAGCTTTCTTT | CASSQLPGSSYSEAFF
14 | TRBJ2-2 | TRBV4-3 | . | . | TGCGCCAGCAGCACACGGGATCCCGAAGGGGAGCTGTTTTTT | CASSTRDPEGELFF
13 | TRBJ1-2 | TRBV5-6 | . | TRBD1 | TGTGCCAGCAGCGGACAGGGGGCCTATGGCTACACCTTC | CASSGQGAYGYTF
15 | TRBJ2-3 | TRBV2 | . | . | TGTGCCATCTCAATGGGGCAGATATACACAGATACGCAGTATTTT | CAISMGQIYTDTQYF
13 | TRBJ1-3 | TRBV3-1/TRBV3-2 | few | . | TGTGCCAGCAGCCCCTCCTCCGGAAACACCATATATTTT | CASSPSSGNTIYF
13 | TRBJ1-5 | TRBV2 | . | . | TGTGCCAGCAGTTTCGAAGCGGAGCAGCCCCAGCATTTT | CASSFEAEQPQHF
17 | TRBJ2-3 | TRBV7-9 | . | TRBD2 | TGTGCCAGCAGCTTATATGCTAGCGGGGGGGCCACGGATACGCAGTATTTT | CASSLYASGGATDTQYF
15 | TRBJ2-5 | TRBV5-1 | few | . | TGCGCCACAAAAATAACGACGGGGGGCTCAGAGACCCAGTACTTC | CATKITTGGSETQYF
13 | TRBJ1-2 | TRBV11-2 | . | . | TGTGCCAGCAGCCCCGGGGGGGGCGTCGGCTACACCTTC | CASSPGGGVGYTF
15 | TRBJ1-6 | TRBV28 | once | . | TGTGCCAGCAGTACCCAGGACGCCCTAGCTTCACCCCTCCACTTT | CASSTQDALASPLHF
14 | TRBJ2-2 | TRBV27 | . | TRBD1 | TGTGCCAGCAGACGGGACAGGGGGCAAGGGGAGCTGTTTTTT | CASRRDRGQGELFF
16 | TRBJ1-5 | TRBV2 | . | TRBD1 | TGTGCCAGCAGTCCCCCGGGACAGGCAGGCAATCAGCCCCAGCATTTT | CASSPPGQAGNQPQHF
12 | TRBJ1-6 | TRBV7-6 | . | . | TGTGCCAGCAGTTCAGGAAATTCACCCCTCCACTTT | CASSSGNSPLHF
14 | TRBJ2-7 | TRBV29-1 | . | TRBD1 | TGCAGCGTTGGGCCCGGGGACAGAAGCTACGAGCAGTACTTC | CSVGPGDRSYEQYF
16 | TRBJ2-5 | TRBV7-6 | . | TRBD1 | TGTGCCAGCAGCTTAGGACAGACAGGGCTCCAGGAGACCCAGTACTTC | CASSLGQTGLQETQYF
15 | TRBJ1-1 | TRBV11-2 | . | TRBD1 | TGTGCCAGCAGTCAGACAGGGGGCCTAAACACTGAAGCTTTCTTT | CASSQTGGLNTEAFF
16 | TRBJ2-5 | TRBV3-1/TRBV3-2 | . | . | TGTGCCAGCAGCCAGCCCGGCCGAGGGTTCCAAGAGACCCAGTACTTC | CASSQPGRGFQETQYF